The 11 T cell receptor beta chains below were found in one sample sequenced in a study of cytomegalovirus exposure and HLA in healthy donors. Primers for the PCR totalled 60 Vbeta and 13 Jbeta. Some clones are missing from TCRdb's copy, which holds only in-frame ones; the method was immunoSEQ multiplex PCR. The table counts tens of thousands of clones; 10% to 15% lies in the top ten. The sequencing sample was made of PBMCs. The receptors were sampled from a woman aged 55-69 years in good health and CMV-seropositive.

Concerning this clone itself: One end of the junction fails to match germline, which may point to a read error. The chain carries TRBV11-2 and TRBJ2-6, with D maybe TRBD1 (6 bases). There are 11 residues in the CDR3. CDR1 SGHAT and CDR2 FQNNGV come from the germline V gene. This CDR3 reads CASSYGQSLSF. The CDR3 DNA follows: TGTGCCAGCAGCTACGGACAGTCCCTGTCTTTC.

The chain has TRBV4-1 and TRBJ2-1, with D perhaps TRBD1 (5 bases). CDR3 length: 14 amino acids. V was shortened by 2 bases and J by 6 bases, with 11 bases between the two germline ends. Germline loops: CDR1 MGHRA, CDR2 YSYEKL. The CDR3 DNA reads TGCGCCAGCAGCCAAACGATTACAGGCAATGAGCAGTTCTTC. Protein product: CASSQTITGNEQFF.

The CDR3 sequence is CASSGGQGGGYTF. The CDR3 DNA follows: TGTGCCAGCAGCGGAGGACAGGGGGGCGGCTACACCTTC. V and J are TRBV7-2 and TRBJ1-2, with 10 bases matching TRBD1. CDR3 length equals 13 residues. Trimming at V came to 5 bases and at J to 8 bases, leaving 5 bases not matched to a gene. The germline V gene has CDR1 SGHTA and CDR2 FQGNSA.

Written as DNA, the CDR3 is TGTGCCAGCTCACCACAGGGACAGGGGTCACAAGGCTACACCTTC. Encoded protein: CASSPQGQGSQGYTF. The chain carries TRBV18 and TRBJ1-2; 10 bases align to TRBD1. Germline values: CDR1 KGHSH, CDR2 LQKENI. This CDR3 has 15 residues. The junction had 7 bases not matched to a gene; V was cut back by 1 base and J by 8 bases. Full variable domain (missing parts from reference TRBV18 and TRBJ1-2): NAGVMQNPRHLVRRRGQEARLRCSPMKGHSHVYWYRQLPEEGLKFMVYLQKENIIDESGMPKERFSAEFPKEGPSILRIQQVVRGDSAAYFCASSPQGQGSQGYTFGSGTRLTVV.

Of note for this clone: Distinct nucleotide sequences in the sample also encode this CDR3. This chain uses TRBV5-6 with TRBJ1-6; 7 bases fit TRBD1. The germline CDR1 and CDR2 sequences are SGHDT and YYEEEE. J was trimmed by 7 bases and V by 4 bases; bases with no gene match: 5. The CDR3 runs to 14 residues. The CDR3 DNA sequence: TGTGCCAGCAGCATCGGGACAGTCAATTCACCCCTCCACTTT. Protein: CASSIGTVNSPLHF.

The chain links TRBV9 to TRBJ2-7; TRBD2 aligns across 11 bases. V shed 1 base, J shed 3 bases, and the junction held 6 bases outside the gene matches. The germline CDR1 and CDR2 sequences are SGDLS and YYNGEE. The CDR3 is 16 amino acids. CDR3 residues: CASSVSGSGGVYEQYF. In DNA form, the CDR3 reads TGTGCCAGCAGCGTAAGTGGTAGCGGGGGGGTCTACGAGCAGTACTTC.

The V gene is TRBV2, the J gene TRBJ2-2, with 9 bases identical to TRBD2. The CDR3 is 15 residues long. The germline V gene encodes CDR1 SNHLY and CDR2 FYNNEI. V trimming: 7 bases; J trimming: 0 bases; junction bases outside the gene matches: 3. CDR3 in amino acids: CASTRGGANTGELFF. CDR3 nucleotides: TGTGCCAGCACCCGCGGGGGGGCGAACACCGGGGAGCTGTTTTTT.

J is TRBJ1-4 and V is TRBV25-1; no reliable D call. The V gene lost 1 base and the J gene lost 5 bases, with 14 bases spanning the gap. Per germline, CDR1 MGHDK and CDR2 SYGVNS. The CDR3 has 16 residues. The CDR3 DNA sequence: TGTGCCAGCAGTGAATTATCGGGAGGGCTGAATGAAAAACTGTTTTTT. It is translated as CASSELSGGLNEKLFF.

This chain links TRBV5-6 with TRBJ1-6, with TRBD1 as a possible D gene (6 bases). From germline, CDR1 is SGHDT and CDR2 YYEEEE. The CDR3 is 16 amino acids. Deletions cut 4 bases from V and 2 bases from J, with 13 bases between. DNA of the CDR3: TGTGCCAGCAGCCACAGGGCCGGGGCCTATAATTCACCCCTCCACTTT. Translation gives CASSHRAGAYNSPLHF.

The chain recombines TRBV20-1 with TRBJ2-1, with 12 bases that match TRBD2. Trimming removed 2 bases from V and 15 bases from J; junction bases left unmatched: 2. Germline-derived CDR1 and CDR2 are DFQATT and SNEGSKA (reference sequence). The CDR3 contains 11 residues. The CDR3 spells CSARRLAGVFF. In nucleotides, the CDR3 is TGCAGTGCTAGACGACTAGCGGGGGTGTTCTTC.

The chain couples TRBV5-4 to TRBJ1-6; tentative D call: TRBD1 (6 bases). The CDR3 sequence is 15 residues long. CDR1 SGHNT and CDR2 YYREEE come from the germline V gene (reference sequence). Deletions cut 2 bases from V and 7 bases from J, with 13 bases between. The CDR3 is CASSLQGYGNSPLHF. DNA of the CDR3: TGTGCCAGCAGCTTACAGGGTTATGGGAATTCACCCCTCCACTTT. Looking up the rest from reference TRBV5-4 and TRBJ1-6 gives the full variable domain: ETGVTQSPTHLIKTRGQQVTLRCSSQSGHNTVSWYQQALGQGPQFIFQYYREEENGRGNFPPRFSGLQFPNYSSELNVNALELDDSALYLCASSLQGYGNSPLHFGNGTRLTVT.